The 20 T cell receptor beta chains listed next were all sequenced from one sample in a study of shared clonotypes between healthy human individuals. In the naive CD8 group, cells lacked CD45RO and were positively selected for CCR7, so terminally differentiated effector memory CD45RA+ cells were left out. The repertoire was sequenced with immunoSEQ multiplex PCR; TCRdb's copy has only in-frame clones and lacks some. Of millions of clones in the sample, around 93% are singletons; the top ten hold 1.5% to 2%. Sequences were obtained from naive CD8+ T cells from PBMCs. These receptors all stem from a young man in good health. Some clones in this sample may be carry-over from other donors' samples.

V is TRBV28 and J is TRBJ2-7; possibly TRBD1 for D (6 bases). CDR3 length: 15 residues. Per the germline V gene, CDR1 is MDHEN and CDR2 is SYDVKM. Between the trimmed V and J ends, which lost 5 bases and 4 bases, there was a span of 18 bases. The chain's CDR3 is CASSSPQGWVYEQYF. CDR3 nucleotide sequence: TGTGCCAGCAGTAGCCCGCAGGGGTGGGTTTACGAGCAGTACTTC.

The V and J genes are TRBV10-3 and TRBJ1-2; D is possibly TRBD1 (5 bases). Germline V gene data show CDR1 as ENHRY and CDR2 as SYGVKD. The CDR3 has 16 amino acids. The V end was cut by 7 bases, the J end by 2 bases, with 20 bases between. In DNA, the CDR3 is TGTGCCATCACCCCAATCCGGGACTCCTTAAACTATGGCTACACCTTC. Protein: CAITPIRDSLNYGYTF.

V and J are TRBV5-4 and TRBJ2-1; a possible D gene is TRBD2 (5 bases). CDR3 size: 12 residues. V lost 6 bases and J 4 bases, leaving 8 bases between the germline ends. Germline CDR1 reads SGHNT; CDR2 reads YYREEE (reference sequence). In DNA, the CDR3 is TGTGCCAGCAATAGGGAGTACAATGAGCAGTTCTTC. Its translation is CASNREYNEQFF. Based on the CDR3 plus reference TRBV5-4 and TRBJ2-1, the full variable domain is ETGVTQSPTHLIKTRGQQVTLRCSSQSGHNTVSWYQQALGQGPQFIFQYYREEENGRGNFPPRFSGLQFPNYSSELNVNALELDDSALYLCASNREYNEQFFGPGTRLTVL.

The J gene is TRBJ1-1, the V gene TRBV27, with D unclear. Germline V gene data show CDR1 as MNHEY and CDR2 as SMNVEV (reference sequence). The CDR3 runs to 13 residues. With 3 bases removed from V and 5 bases from J, the gap between germline ends came to 10 bases. The CDR3 nucleotides are TGTGCCAGCAGTTTGAGGGAGCGTACTGAAGCTTTCTTT. This codes for CASSLRERTEAFF.

This clone was counted once. The chain joins TRBV18 to TRBJ2-7; D is unresolved. The germline V gene has CDR1 KGHSH and CDR2 LQKENI. Trimming left V 1 base short and J 4 bases short, with 17 bases between. The CDR3 is made up of 16 amino acids. CDR3 sequence reads: CASSPRLAEAPYEQYF. CDR3 coding DNA: TGTGCCAGCTCACCACGTCTCGCCGAGGCCCCGTACGAGCAGTACTTC.

The chain joins TRBV7-8 to TRBJ2-7; possibly TRBD2 for D (5 bases). The V gene lost 5 bases and the J gene lost 4 bases, with 18 bases spanning the gap. The CDR3 consists of 15 residues. The germline V gene has CDR1 SGHVS and CDR2 FQNEAQ. The CDR3 loop reads CASSALPAGGYEQYF. The DNA for the CDR3 is TGTGCCAGCAGCGCCCTCCCGGCAGGAGGTTACGAGCAGTACTTC.

V is TRBV7-9 and J is TRBJ2-2, with TRBD2 matching 9 bases. This CDR3 has 19 amino acids. V dropped 5 bases and J dropped 6; count of bases not matched to a gene: 19. The germline V gene encodes CDR1 SEHNR and CDR2 FQNEAQ (reference sequence). CDR3 coding DNA: TGTGCCAGCAGCCCCGTACTCGGCGGGAGGGCCGTATTGGCCGGGGAGCTGTTTTTT. Protein product: CASSPVLGGRAVLAGELFF. Complete variable domain (other parts from reference TRBV7-9 and TRBJ2-2): DTGVSQNPRHKITKRGQNVTFRCDPISEHNRLYWYRQTLGQGPEFLTYFQNEAQLEKSRLLSDRFSAERPKGSFSTLEIQRTEQGDSAMYLCASSPVLGGRAVLAGELFFGEGSRLTVL.

The chain couples TRBV11-2 to TRBJ2-1, with 13 positions matching TRBD2. The CDR3 totals 17 residues. The V gene end was trimmed by 5 bases and the J gene end by 9 bases; junction bases not matched to a gene: 13. In germline, CDR1 is SGHAT, CDR2 FQNNGV. The CDR3 sequence: CASSGREGTSGTSEQFF. The CDR3 coding sequence is TGTGCCAGCAGCGGGAGGGAGGGGACTAGCGGGACGTCTGAGCAGTTCTTC.

The CDR3 region has the DNA TGCGCCAGCCTACCGGGACTAGCGGGCCATCCAGATACGCAGTATTTT. Translated: CASLPGLAGHPDTQYF. The V gene is TRBV5-1, the J gene TRBJ2-3, with 12 bases identical to TRBD2. CDR1 is SGHRS, CDR2 YFSETQ, per germline. The ends lost 7 bases at V and 4 bases at J; junction bases unmatched: 10. The length of the CDR3 is 16 residues.

The chain couples TRBV7-9 to TRBJ2-7; tentative D call: TRBD2 (7 bases). Trimming took off 4 bases at V and 12 bases at J, with 16 bases between the two ends. The CDR3 has 12 residues. Germline assignment: CDR1 SEHNR and CDR2 FQNEAQ (reference sequence). CDR3 DNA: TGTGCCAGCAGCTCCCGCGGGGGCGAGTTGTACTTC. Amino acid sequence: CASSSRGGELYF.

This clone was observed a single time. The CDR3 loop is CASSSPVGTSGIWYNEQFF. Here the CDR3 DNA reads TGTGCCAGCAGCTCCCCAGTTGGGACTAGCGGGATTTGGTACAATGAGCAGTTCTTC. This sequence joins TRBV5-6 and TRBJ2-1; 13 nucleotides line up with TRBD2. This CDR3 region has 19 residues. V was clipped by 3 bases and J by 4 bases; unmatched bases: 13. Germline CDR1 reads SGHDT; CDR2 reads YYEEEE.

The chain uses TRBV19 and TRBJ1-4; D is unresolved. The CDR3 is made up of 15 amino acids. With 4 bases removed from V and 5 bases from J, the gap between germline ends came to 14 bases. Germline V CDR1 and CDR2: LNHDA, SQIVND (reference sequence). In nucleotides, the CDR3 is TGTGCCAGTAGTAAATCAGGAGTGGGGAATGAAAAACTGTTTTTT. Protein: CASSKSGVGNEKLFF. Based on the CDR3 plus reference TRBV19 and TRBJ1-4, the full variable domain is DGGITQSPKYLFRKEGQNVTLSCEQNLNHDAMYWYRQDPGQGLRLIYYSQIVNDFQKGDIAEGYSVSREKKESFPLTVTSAQKNPTAFYLCASSKSGVGNEKLFFGSGTQLSVL.

The rearrangement links TRBV11-3 to TRBJ2-1, with no clear D. This CDR3 has 13 amino acids. V lost 5 bases to trimming and J lost 8 bases, with 13 bases between them. CDR1 and CDR2 from the germline V gene are SGHNT and YENEEA. CDR3 sequence: CASSPGWVDEQFF. The DNA for the CDR3 is TGTGCCAGCAGCCCCGGGTGGGTCGATGAGCAGTTCTTC.

The rearrangement links TRBV29-1 to TRBJ2-1; 10 bases align to TRBD2. Losses at the gene ends were 1 base for V and 2 bases for J; bases not matched to a gene: 2. Per germline, CDR1 SQVTM and CDR2 ANQGSEA. The CDR3 extends over 15 amino acids. CDR3 sequence reads: CSVEAGLATYNEQFF. Written as DNA, the CDR3 is TGCAGCGTTGAAGCGGGACTAGCGACCTACAATGAGCAGTTCTTC.

The chain uses TRBV6-5 and TRBJ2-3; 7 bases agree with TRBD1. Germline V gives CDR1 MNHEY, CDR2 SVGAGI. This CDR3 is 16 amino acids long. The V and J ends lost 4 bases and 6 bases, in that order; junction bases with no gene match: 13. Written as DNA, the CDR3 is TGTGCCAGCAGTTCAGAAACAGGGGCTCACCCTGATACGCAGTATTTT. Encoded protein: CASSSETGAHPDTQYF.

The chain combines TRBV7-9 with TRBJ2-5; 11 nucleotides agree with TRBD1. CDR1 SEHNR and CDR2 FQNEAQ come from the germline V gene (reference sequence). This CDR3 is built from 16 residues. The V segment lost 5 bases and the J segment 1 base; nucleotides outside the gene matches: 6. CDR3 sequence (DNA): TGTGCCAGCAGCCCCGGGACAGGGGGGATCCAAGAGACCCAGTACTTC. Encoded protein: CASSPGTGGIQETQYF.

J is TRBJ2-1 and V is TRBV4-1; D is unresolved. Germline loops: CDR1 MGHRA, CDR2 YSYEKL. This CDR3 contains 12 residues. V gave up 4 bases and J gave up 5 bases, with 6 bases separating them. The CDR3 bases are TGCGCCAGCAGCCCCACCCACAATGAGCAGTTCTTC. This codes for CASSPTHNEQFF.

This CDR3 reads CASSVAPGQTNTEAFF. In nucleotides, the CDR3 is TGTGCCAGCAGCGTAGCCCCGGGACAGACGAACACTGAAGCTTTCTTT. The genes are TRBV9 and TRBJ1-1; 7 bases line up with TRBD1. Germline trimming cut 0 bases from V and 1 base from J; bases unmatched to any gene: 6. CDR3 length: 16 amino acids. Germline V lookup: CDR1 SGDLS, CDR2 YYNGEE.

This rearrangement joins TRBV4-1 to TRBJ2-3, with unresolved D. V lost 4 bases to trimming and J lost 2 bases, with 10 bases between them. This CDR3 spans 14 amino acids. Per the germline V gene, CDR1 is MGHRA and CDR2 is YSYEKL. CDR3 sequence reads: CASSPQDDTDTQYF. CDR3 DNA: TGCGCCAGCAGCCCCCAGGACGACACAGATACGCAGTATTTT.

This clone was detected only once. The CDR3 coding sequence is TGTGCCAGCAGTTTGCCGACCTGGAACACTGAAGCTTTCTTT. Residues: CASSLPTWNTEAFF. The rearrangement uses TRBV28 and TRBJ1-1; D is unresolved. Trimming shortened V by 3 bases and J by 1 base, and 9 bases separated the two germline ends. Germline CDR1 MDHEN, CDR2 SYDVKM. This CDR3 has 14 residues.